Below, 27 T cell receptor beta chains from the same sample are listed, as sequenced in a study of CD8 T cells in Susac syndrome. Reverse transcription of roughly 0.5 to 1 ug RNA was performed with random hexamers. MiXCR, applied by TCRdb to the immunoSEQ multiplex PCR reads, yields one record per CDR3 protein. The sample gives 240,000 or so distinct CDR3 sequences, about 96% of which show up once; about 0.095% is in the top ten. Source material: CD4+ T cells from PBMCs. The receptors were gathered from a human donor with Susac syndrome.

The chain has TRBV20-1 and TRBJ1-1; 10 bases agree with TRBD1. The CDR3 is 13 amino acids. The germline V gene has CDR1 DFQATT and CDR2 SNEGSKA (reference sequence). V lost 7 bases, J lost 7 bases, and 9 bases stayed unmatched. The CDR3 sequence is CSVPGQGSSEAFF. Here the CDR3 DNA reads TGCAGTGTACCGGGACAGGGGTCCAGTGAAGCTTTCTTT.

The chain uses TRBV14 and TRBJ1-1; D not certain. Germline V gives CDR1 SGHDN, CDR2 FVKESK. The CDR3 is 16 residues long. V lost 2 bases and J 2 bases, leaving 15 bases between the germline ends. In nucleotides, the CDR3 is TGTGCCAGCAGCCAAATCGGCCCAGCCCGAAACACTGAAGCTTTCTTT. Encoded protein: CASSQIGPARNTEAFF.

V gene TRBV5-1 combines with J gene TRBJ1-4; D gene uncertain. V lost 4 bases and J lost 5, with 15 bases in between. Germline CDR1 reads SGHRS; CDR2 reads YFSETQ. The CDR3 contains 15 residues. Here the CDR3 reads CASSPRRTQNEKLFF. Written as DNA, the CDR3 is TGCGCCAGCAGCCCCCGACGGACTCAAAATGAAAAACTGTTTTTT.

The CDR3 DNA sequence: TGCAGTGCTAGAGACTACTACTTAGGTAACACTGAAGCTTTCTTT. Translating it yields CSARDYYLGNTEAFF. The V gene is TRBV20-1, the J gene TRBJ1-1; the D is unclear. Looked up from germline, CDR1 is DFQATT and CDR2 is SNEGSKA (reference sequence). This CDR3 contains 15 residues. The V end lost 0 bases, the J end lost 2 bases, and 13 bases lay between the germline ends.

The CDR3 sequence: CASSFKSGVNEQYF. The CDR3 region has the DNA TGTGCCAGCAGCTTTAAATCGGGGGTAAACGAGCAGTACTTC. The gene calls are TRBV7-2 and TRBJ2-7; possibly TRBD2 for D (6 bases). The germline gives CDR1 SGHTA, CDR2 FQGNSA. V was pared by 3 bases and J by 5 bases, with 14 bases between. The CDR3 runs to 14 residues.

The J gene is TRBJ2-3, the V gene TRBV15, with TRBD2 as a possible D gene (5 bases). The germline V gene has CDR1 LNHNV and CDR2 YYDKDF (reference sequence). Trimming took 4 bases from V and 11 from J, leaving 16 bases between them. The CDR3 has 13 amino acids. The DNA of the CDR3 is TGTGCCACCAGCATCAAGAGGGTAGCCATGCAGTATTTT. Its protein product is CATSIKRVAMQYF.

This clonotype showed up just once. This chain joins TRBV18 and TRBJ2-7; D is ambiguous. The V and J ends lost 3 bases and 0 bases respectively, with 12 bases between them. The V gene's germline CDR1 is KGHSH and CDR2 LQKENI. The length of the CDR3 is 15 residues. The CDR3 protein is CASSPRGPHSYEQYF. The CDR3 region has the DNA TGTGCCAGCTCACCCCGTGGGCCCCACTCCTACGAGCAGTACTTC.

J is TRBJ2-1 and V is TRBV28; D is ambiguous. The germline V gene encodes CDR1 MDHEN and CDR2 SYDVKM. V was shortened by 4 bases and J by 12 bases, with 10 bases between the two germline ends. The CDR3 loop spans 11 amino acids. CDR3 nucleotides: TGTGCCAGCAGTTCCCGTTTCGGGCAGTTCTTC. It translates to CASSSRFGQFF.

CDR3 region: CSAGTSGLGYEQYF. DNA of the CDR3: TGCAGTGCGGGGACTAGCGGTCTCGGCTACGAGCAGTACTTC. This rearrangement joins TRBV20-1 to TRBJ2-7; 11 bases match TRBD2. Germline V gives CDR1 DFQATT, CDR2 SNEGSKA (reference sequence). The CDR3 has 14 amino acids. The ends lost 6 bases at V and 3 bases at J; junction bases unmatched: 7.

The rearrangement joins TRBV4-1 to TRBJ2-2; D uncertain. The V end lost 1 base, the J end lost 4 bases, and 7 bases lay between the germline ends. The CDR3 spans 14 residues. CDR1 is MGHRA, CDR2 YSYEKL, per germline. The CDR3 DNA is TGCGCCAGCAGCCAAGGGGATATCACCGGGGAGCTGTTTTTT. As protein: CASSQGDITGELFF.

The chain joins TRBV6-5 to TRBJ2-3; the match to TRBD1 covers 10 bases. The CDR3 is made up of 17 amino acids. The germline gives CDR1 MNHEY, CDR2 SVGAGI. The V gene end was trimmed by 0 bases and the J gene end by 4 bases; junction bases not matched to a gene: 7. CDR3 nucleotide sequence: TGTGCCAGCAGTTACTCCGCGGGACAGGGGACCCCAGATACGCAGTATTTT. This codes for CASSYSAGQGTPDTQYF.

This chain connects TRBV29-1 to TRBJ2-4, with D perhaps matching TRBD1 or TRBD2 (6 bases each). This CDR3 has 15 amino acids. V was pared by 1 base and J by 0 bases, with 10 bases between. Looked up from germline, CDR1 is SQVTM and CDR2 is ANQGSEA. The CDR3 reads CSVEAGATAKNIQYF. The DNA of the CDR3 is TGCAGCGTTGAAGCGGGGGCCACAGCCAAAAACATTCAGTACTTC.

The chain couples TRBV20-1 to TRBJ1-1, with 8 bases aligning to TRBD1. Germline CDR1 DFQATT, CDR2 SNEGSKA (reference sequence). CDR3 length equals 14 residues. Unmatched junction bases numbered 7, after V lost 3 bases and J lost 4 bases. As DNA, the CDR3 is TGCAGTGCTAGGGGGACAGGTCGTAGCACTGAAGCTTTCTTT. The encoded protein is CSARGTGRSTEAFF.

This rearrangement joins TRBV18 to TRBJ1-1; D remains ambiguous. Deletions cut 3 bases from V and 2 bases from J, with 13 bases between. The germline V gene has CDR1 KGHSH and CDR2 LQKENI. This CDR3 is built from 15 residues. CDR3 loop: CASSPVVLSNTEAFF. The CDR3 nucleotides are TGTGCCAGCTCACCGGTTGTTCTTTCCAACACTGAAGCTTTCTTT.

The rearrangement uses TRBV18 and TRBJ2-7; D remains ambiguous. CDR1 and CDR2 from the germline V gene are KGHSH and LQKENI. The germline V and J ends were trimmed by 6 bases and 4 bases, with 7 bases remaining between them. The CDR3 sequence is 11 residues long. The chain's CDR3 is CASSFHYEQYF. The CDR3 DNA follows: TGTGCCAGCTCCTTCCATTACGAGCAGTACTTC.

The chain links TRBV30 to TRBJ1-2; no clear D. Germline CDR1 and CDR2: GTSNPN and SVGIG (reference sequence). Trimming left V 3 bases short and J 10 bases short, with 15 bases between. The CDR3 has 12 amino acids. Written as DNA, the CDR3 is TGTGCCTGGAGCCCCCGGCAGCCTGACTACACCTTC. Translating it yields CAWSPRQPDYTF.

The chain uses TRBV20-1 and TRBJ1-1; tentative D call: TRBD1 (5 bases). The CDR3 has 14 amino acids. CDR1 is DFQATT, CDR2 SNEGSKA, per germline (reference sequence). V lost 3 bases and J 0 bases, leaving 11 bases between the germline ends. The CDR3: CSARKGHLNTEAFF. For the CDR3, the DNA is TGCAGTGCTAGGAAAGGACACTTGAACACTGAAGCTTTCTTT.

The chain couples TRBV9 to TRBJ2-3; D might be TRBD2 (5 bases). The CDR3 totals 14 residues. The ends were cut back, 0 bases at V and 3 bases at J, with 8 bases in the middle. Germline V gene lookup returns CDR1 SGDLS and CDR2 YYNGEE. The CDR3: CASSVVSGTDTQYF. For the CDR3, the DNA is TGTGCCAGCAGCGTAGTCAGCGGAACAGATACGCAGTATTTT.

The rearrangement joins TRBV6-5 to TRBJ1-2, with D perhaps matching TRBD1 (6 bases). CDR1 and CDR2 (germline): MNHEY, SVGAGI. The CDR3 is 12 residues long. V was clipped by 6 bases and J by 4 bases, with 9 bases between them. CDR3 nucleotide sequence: TGTGCCAGCAGAGTCAGGGGCTATGGCTACACCTTC. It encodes CASRVRGYGYTF.

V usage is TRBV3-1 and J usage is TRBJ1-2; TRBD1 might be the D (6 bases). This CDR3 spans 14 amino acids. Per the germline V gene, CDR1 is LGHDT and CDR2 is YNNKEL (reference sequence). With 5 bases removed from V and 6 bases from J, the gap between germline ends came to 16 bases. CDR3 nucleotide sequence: TGTGCCAGCAGCTCGATTGGGGGGGGCCATGGCTACACCTTC. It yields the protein CASSSIGGGHGYTF.

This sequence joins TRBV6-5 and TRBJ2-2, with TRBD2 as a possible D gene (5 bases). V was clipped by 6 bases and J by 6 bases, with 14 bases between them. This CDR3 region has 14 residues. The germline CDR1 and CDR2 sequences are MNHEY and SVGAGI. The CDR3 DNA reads TGTGCCAGCAGCAAAGGACTGTTCCCCGGGGAGCTGTTTTTT. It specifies CASSKGLFPGELFF.

The CDR3 sequence is CASSPYERQPQHF. The CDR3 nucleotides read TGTGCCAGCAGCCCCTATGAGAGGCAGCCCCAGCATTTT. V and J are TRBV7-2 and TRBJ1-5; no firm D call. The germline gives CDR1 SGHTA, CDR2 FQGNSA. CDR3 size: 13 residues. V was shortened by 5 bases and J by 7 bases, with 12 bases between the two germline ends.

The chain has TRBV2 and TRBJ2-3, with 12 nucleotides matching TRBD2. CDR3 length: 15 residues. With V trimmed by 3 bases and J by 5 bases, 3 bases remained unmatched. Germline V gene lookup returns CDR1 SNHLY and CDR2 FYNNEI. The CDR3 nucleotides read TGTGCCAGCAGTGACCTGACTAGCGGGAGAGATACGCAGTATTTT. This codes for CASSDLTSGRDTQYF.

Here the CDR3 DNA reads TGTGCCACCAGACAGGGATATGAGCAGTTCTTC. Its protein product is CATRQGYEQFF. This sequence joins TRBV24-1 and TRBJ2-1; tentative D call: TRBD1 (6 bases). V lost 7 bases and J 8 bases, leaving 8 bases between the germline ends. Germline-derived CDR1 and CDR2 are KGHDR and SFDVKD. The CDR3 has 11 amino acids.

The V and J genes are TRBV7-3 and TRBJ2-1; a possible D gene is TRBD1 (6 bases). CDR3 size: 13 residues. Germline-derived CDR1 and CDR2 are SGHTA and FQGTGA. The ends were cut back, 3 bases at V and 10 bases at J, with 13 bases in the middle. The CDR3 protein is CASSFQQGGEQFF. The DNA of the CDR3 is TGTGCCAGCAGCTTTCAACAGGGTGGCGAGCAGTTCTTC.

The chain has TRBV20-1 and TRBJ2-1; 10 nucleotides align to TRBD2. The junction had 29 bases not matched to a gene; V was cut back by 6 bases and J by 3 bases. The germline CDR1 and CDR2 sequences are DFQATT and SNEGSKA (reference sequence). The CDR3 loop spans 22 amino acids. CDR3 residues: CSALPPLAGALTTSGIYNEQFF. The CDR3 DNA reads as TGCAGTGCCCTTCCCCCCCTCGCGGGGGCCCTAACCACTAGCGGGATCTACAATGAGCAGTTCTTC.

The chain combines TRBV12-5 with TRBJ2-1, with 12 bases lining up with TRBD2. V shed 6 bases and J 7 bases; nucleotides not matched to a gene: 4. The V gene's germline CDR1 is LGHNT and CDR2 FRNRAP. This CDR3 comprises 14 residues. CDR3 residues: CASGLTSGSNEQFF. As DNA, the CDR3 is TGTGCTAGTGGCTTGACTAGCGGGAGTAATGAGCAGTTCTTC.